This entry lists 25 T cell receptor beta chains sequenced from one sample in a study of PD-L1 blockade in urothelial cancer. Time point here: pretreatment peripheral blood. Data came from immunoSEQ multiplex PCR; TCRdb stores just in-frame clones and leaves some out. The sample includes about 130,000 clones, around 85% of them seen just once. The sample here was PBMCs, taken around atezolizumab (anti-PD-L1) treatment. The receptor set was obtained from a man in his forties or fifties with urothelial cancer.

The chain links TRBV2 to TRBJ1-1; 7 positions match TRBD1. The CDR3 covers 13 residues. Germline V lookup: CDR1 SNHLY, CDR2 FYNNEI. The trim removed 8 bases at V and 2 bases at J, leaving 5 bases unmatched. CDR3 in amino acids: CASGQVDNTEAFF. DNA of the CDR3: TGTGCCAGCGGACAGGTCGATAACACTGAAGCTTTCTTT.

This clone was recorded once. The chain carries TRBV20-1 and TRBJ2-1; 7 nucleotides align to TRBD2. V was pared by 1 base and J by 15 bases, with 6 bases of the junction left unmatched. In germline, CDR1 is DFQATT, CDR2 SNEGSKA (reference sequence). The CDR3 is 11 residues long. CDR3 protein: CSARASGIRFF. The DNA of the CDR3 is TGCAGTGCTAGAGCGAGCGGGATCCGGTTCTTC.

This chain uses TRBV10-3 with TRBJ1-2; D is perhaps TRBD1 (5 bases). Germline-derived CDR1 and CDR2 are ENHRY and SYGVKD. Trimming removed 2 bases at V and 0 bases at J, with 10 bases between. CDR3 length equals 15 residues. CDR3 sequence: CAISEMQGSNYGYTF. CDR3 DNA: TGTGCCATCAGTGAGATGCAGGGATCTAACTATGGCTACACCTTC.

This clone was observed a few times. The V and J genes are TRBV5-1 and TRBJ1-1; a weak D match, TRBD1 (6 bases). The CDR3 extends over 15 amino acids. Germline V gene sequence: CDR1 SGHRS, CDR2 YFSETQ. Trimming took off 5 bases at V and 4 bases at J, with 18 bases between the two ends. In DNA, the CDR3 is TGCGCCAGCAGTTGGACACAGGGATTTGGCACTGAAGCTTTCTTT. It specifies CASSWTQGFGTEAFF.

J is TRBJ2-3 and V is TRBV18; 9 positions agree with TRBD2. V lost 5 bases to trimming and J lost 2 bases; unmatched junction nucleotides: 5. Germline V gene lookup returns CDR1 KGHSH and CDR2 LQKENI. The CDR3 loop spans 15 amino acids. The CDR3 region has the DNA TGTGCCAGCTCAGCGACTAGCGGAGACACAGATACGCAGTATTTT. It yields the protein CASSATSGDTDTQYF.

The chain is built from TRBV11-2 and TRBJ1-1; possibly TRBD1 for D (5 bases). Trimming removed 4 bases from V and 6 bases from J, with 18 bases in between. This CDR3 has 15 amino acids. Germline CDR1 reads SGHAT; CDR2 reads FQNNGV. Here the CDR3 reads CASSSGPGGQAEAFF. The CDR3 DNA sequence: TGTGCCAGCAGCTCGGGGCCGGGGGGTCAAGCTGAAGCTTTCTTT.

The V and J genes are TRBV9 and TRBJ2-1; 9 bases agree with TRBD2. Unmatched junction bases numbered 14, after V lost 4 bases and J lost 0 bases. The V gene's germline CDR1 is SGDLS and CDR2 YYNGEE. The CDR3 has 19 amino acids. The CDR3 DNA sequence: TGTGCCAGCAGCCCTACGGGGAGCGGGAGGCCCAGCTCCTACAATGAGCAGTTCTTC. It encodes CASSPTGSGRPSSYNEQFF.

J is TRBJ2-3 and V is TRBV19; 9 bases line up with TRBD1. V lost 4 bases, J lost 1 base, and 6 bases stayed unmatched. The CDR3 has 16 residues. Germline lookup yields CDR1 LNHDA and CDR2 SQIVND (reference sequence). CDR3 bases: TGTGCCAGTAGTAGCATCCGGGACAGGGGCACAGATACGCAGTATTTT. Protein product: CASSSIRDRGTDTQYF.

This rearrangement joins TRBV2 to TRBJ1-6; D perhaps matches TRBD1 (5 bases). The V gene lost 9 bases and the J gene lost 4 bases, with 10 bases spanning the gap. The CDR3 length is 13 residues. The germline V gene has CDR1 SNHLY and CDR2 FYNNEI. The CDR3 reads CASRGQYNSPLHF. The CDR3 region has the DNA TGTGCCAGTAGGGGCCAGTATAATTCACCCCTCCACTTT.

This rearrangement joins TRBV18 to TRBJ1-1, with 8 positions matching TRBD1. Per germline, CDR1 KGHSH and CDR2 LQKENI. J was trimmed by 0 bases and V by 0 bases; bases with no gene match: 3. This CDR3 is 16 amino acids long. CDR3 region: CASSPPWDRLNTEAFF. The DNA for the CDR3 is TGTGCCAGCTCACCACCGTGGGACAGGTTGAACACTGAAGCTTTCTTT. The full variable domain, completed using reference TRBV18 and TRBJ1-1, is NAGVMQNPRHLVRRRGQEARLRCSPMKGHSHVYWYRQLPEEGLKFMVYLQKENIIDESGMPKERFSAEFPKEGPSILRIQQVVRGDSAAYFCASSPPWDRLNTEAFFGQGTRLTVV.

The chain employs TRBV10-1 and TRBJ1-3, with TRBD1 matching over 7 bases. The germline V gene encodes CDR1 WNHNN and CDR2 SYGVQD (reference sequence). The V segment lost 7 bases and the J segment 1 base; nucleotides outside the gene matches: 13. CDR3 length: 17 amino acids. CDR3 residues: CASIGTGTETSGNTIYF. For the CDR3, the DNA is TGCGCCAGCATAGGGACCGGGACAGAAACTTCTGGAAACACCATATATTTT.

This clone has just one count. The V gene is TRBV4-2, the J gene TRBJ2-1; 12 nucleotides align to TRBD2. This CDR3 comprises 18 residues. Germline V gives CDR1 LGHNA, CDR2 YNFKEQ. J gave up 4 bases and V 3 bases, and 10 bases lay outside the gene matches. This chain's CDR3 is CASSHSDNGLAGYNEQFF. The CDR3 DNA is TGTGCCAGCAGCCATAGTGACAATGGACTAGCGGGATACAATGAGCAGTTCTTC.

This clone was detected many times. CDR3 DNA: TGTGCCAGCAGGACAGGGTCCGGCTACGAGCAGTACTTC. Protein product: CASRTGSGYEQYF. This sequence joins TRBV6-5 and TRBJ2-7; 7 bases fit TRBD1. Trimming removed 6 bases from V and 3 bases from J; junction bases left unmatched: 5. The germline V gene has CDR1 MNHEY and CDR2 SVGAGI. The CDR3 extends over 13 amino acids.

The chain is built from TRBV7-8 and TRBJ2-1, with 8 bases aligning to TRBD2. The CDR3 extends over 17 amino acids. CDR1 is SGHVS, CDR2 FQNEAQ, per germline. The V and J ends lost 1 base and 2 bases, in that order; junction bases with no gene match: 7. CDR3 protein: CASSLGGIAGTYNEQFF. CDR3 nucleotides: TGTGCCAGCAGCTTAGGGGGTATAGCGGGAACCTACAATGAGCAGTTCTTC. The full variable domain, rest sourced from reference TRBV7-8 and TRBJ2-1, is GAGVSQSPRYKVAKRGQDVALRCDPISGHVSLFWYQQALGQGPEFLTYFQNEAQLDKSGLPSDRFFAERPEGSVSTLKIQRTQQEDSAVYLCASSLGGIAGTYNEQFFGPGTRLTVL.

This clone came up once. This chain links TRBV5-5 with TRBJ2-1; 7 bases align to TRBD2. Trimming took 0 bases from V and 10 from J; bases not matched to a gene: 13. Germline CDR1 SGHKS, CDR2 YYEKEE (reference sequence). The CDR3 is made up of 16 amino acids. The chain's CDR3 is CASSLAAGTTPLEQFF. The CDR3 nucleotides are TGTGCCAGCAGCTTGGCCGCGGGGACTACCCCCTTAGAGCAGTTCTTC.

CDR3 region: CASSLTGTGFYEQYF. The CDR3 bases are TGCGCCAGCAGCCTGACCGGGACAGGATTCTACGAGCAGTACTTC. The genes are TRBV5-1 and TRBJ2-7, with 8 bases identical to TRBD1. CDR3 length equals 15 residues. Germline lookup yields CDR1 SGHRS and CDR2 YFSETQ. Unmatched junction bases numbered 9, after V lost 4 bases and J lost 3 bases.

The rearrangement joins TRBV7-2 to TRBJ2-2, with 7 bases identical to TRBD2. Germline CDR1 is SGHTA and CDR2 is FQGNSA. The length of the CDR3 is 16 residues. V shed 6 bases and J 2 bases; nucleotides not matched to a gene: 9. CDR3 region: CASRTGRLGNTGELFF. CDR3 bases: TGTGCCAGCAGGACCGGGAGGCTTGGCAACACCGGGGAGCTGTTTTTT.

The chain carries TRBV6-4 and TRBJ1-1; 8 bases are a match to TRBD1. Germline V gene sequence: CDR1 MRHNA, CDR2 SNTAGT. V was clipped by 6 bases and J by 0 bases; unmatched bases: 9. The CDR3 loop spans 16 amino acids. The CDR3: CASRQTGQGMNTEAFF. CDR3 bases: TGTGCCAGCAGGCAAACCGGACAGGGTATGAACACTGAAGCTTTCTTT.

The V and J genes are TRBV5-1 and TRBJ1-1; 7 bases map to TRBD1. With V trimmed by 4 bases and J by 0 bases, 6 bases remained unmatched. The CDR3 sequence is 15 residues long. Germline CDR1 and CDR2: SGHRS and YFSETQ. The CDR3: CASSEGQPMNTEAFF. CDR3 nucleotide sequence: TGCGCCAGCAGCGAGGGACAGCCGATGAACACTGAAGCTTTCTTT.

The genes are TRBV11-1 and TRBJ1-2; D remains unclear. Germline-derived CDR1 and CDR2 are SGHAT and FQDESV (reference sequence). Trimming left V 2 bases short and J 0 bases short, with 4 bases between. The CDR3 runs 13 residues. In DNA form, the CDR3 reads TGTGCCAGCAGCTTAATAGCTAACTATGGCTACACCTTC. As protein: CASSLIANYGYTF.

This clone showed up just a few times. V is TRBV21-1 and J is TRBJ2-7; the listed D gene, TRBD1, was not tested against the DNA. TRBV21-1 is a pseudogene segment. The CDR3 contains 13 residues. The chain's CDR3 is CASSPQQSYEQYF. The CDR3 DNA reads as TGTGCCAGCAGCCCTCAACAGTCCTACGAGCAGTACTTC.

CDR3 sequence: CASSSPTEREGRYEQYF. CDR3 in DNA: TGTGCCAGCAGTTCCCCCACCGAGCGGGAGGGCCGCTACGAGCAGTACTTC. This chain joins TRBV28 and TRBJ2-7; TRBD2 agrees at 10 bases. The CDR3 consists of 17 residues. V trimming: 4 bases; J trimming: 3 bases; junction bases outside the gene matches: 12. The germline V gene has CDR1 MDHEN and CDR2 SYDVKM.

The V call is TRBV5-6, the J call TRBJ2-1; TRBD2 is a possible D gene (7 bases). Trimming removed 6 bases from V and 0 bases from J, with 25 bases in between. The CDR3 is made up of 19 amino acids. Germline CDR1 and CDR2: SGHDT and YYEEEE. CDR3 sequence: CASILEKGGAGISYNEQFF. Written as DNA, the CDR3 is TGTGCCAGCATACTAGAAAAGGGGGGGGCGGGGATCTCCTACAATGAGCAGTTCTTC.

The chain couples TRBV29-1 to TRBJ2-3; TRBD2 aligns across 10 bases. Germline-derived CDR1 and CDR2 are SQVTM and ANQGSEA. Unmatched junction bases numbered 7, after V lost 8 bases and J lost 2 bases. The CDR3 has 14 residues. The CDR3 coding sequence is TGCAGCTCGCGACTAGCGGGTTTCACAGATACGCAGTATTTT. This gives the protein CSSRLAGFTDTQYF.

This chain connects TRBV30 to TRBJ2-7; a possible D gene is TRBD2 (6 bases). Trimming removed 6 bases at V and 1 base at J, with 13 bases between. This CDR3 has 13 amino acids. Germline assignment: CDR1 GTSNPN and CDR2 SVGIG (reference sequence). CDR3 sequence reads: CACRGTSSYEQYF. CDR3 coding DNA: TGTGCCTGCCGGGGGACTTCGTCCTACGAGCAGTACTTC.